This record concerns one T cell receptor (beta chain) sequence. Arm-PCR of CDR3 regions and iRepertoire HTBI primers were the basis on which TCR beta libraries were built. In TCRdb, the multiplex PCR reads were re-called with MiXCR into one record per CDR3 protein. The repertoire holds 550,000 to 600,000 distinct CDR3 sequences, with roughly a sixth as singletons. The time point here: newly diagnosed GD, antithyroid drugs for less than 3 months. The TCR library was prepared using RNA isolated from PBMCs. This entry is derived from a study of regulatory T cells in long-lasting Graves disease. The CDR3 length is 13 residues. V shed 3 bases and J 5 bases; nucleotides not matched to a gene: 4. The germline V gene encodes CDR1 SGDLS and CDR2 YYNGEE. This sample was shared with a second study, whose subject was T cells in Graves' hyperthyroidism and ophthalmopathy.

This TCR was sampled from a man aged 18-30 years with Graves disease. Sequenced here: peripheral blood mononuclear cells (PBMCs), sampled at new diagnosis, from a patient treated with antithyroid drugs. The V call is TRBV9, the J call TRBJ2-7, with 8 nucleotides matching TRBD1. The CDR3 region has the DNA TGTGCCAGCAGCGAACAACAGGGGGACGAGCAGTACTTC. Protein: CASSEQQGDEQYF.